What follows are 15 T cell receptor beta chains derived from one specimen sequenced in a study of CD8 T cells in Susac syndrome. When the RNA was reverse transcribed, random hexamers were used with an input of roughly 0.5 to 1 ug. MiXCR, applied by TCRdb to the immunoSEQ multiplex PCR reads, yields one record per CDR3 protein. The sample contains 200,000 to 250,000 distinct CDR3 sequences, around 95% of which appear only once. Material for sequencing was CD4+ T cells from PBMCs. These receptors were obtained from a human donor with multiple sclerosis.

This clonotype was counted once. The genes are TRBV6-4 and TRBJ2-2; D might be TRBD1 or TRBD2, each matching 5 bases. The length of the CDR3 is 15 residues. Germline lookup yields CDR1 MRHNA and CDR2 SNTAGT. Trimming stripped 7 bases from V and 1 base from J, with 13 bases between. Here the CDR3 DNA reads TGTGCCAGCATGCTGGGGGTTGGGAACACCGGGGAGCTGTTTTTT. Its protein is CASMLGVGNTGELFF.

Written as DNA, the CDR3 is TGTGCCAGTGCCCAGTACAATGAGCAGTTCTTC. It specifies CASAQYNEQFF. The rearrangement links TRBV2 to TRBJ2-1, with D unclear. Germline V gene sequence: CDR1 SNHLY, CDR2 FYNNEI. V lost 9 bases, J lost 4 bases, and 7 bases lay in between. The CDR3 is 11 residues long.

The rearrangement joins TRBV29-1 to TRBJ2-3, with D perhaps TRBD2 (7 bases). V was clipped by 7 bases and J by 4 bases, with 21 bases between them. Germline assignment: CDR1 SQVTM and CDR2 ANQGSEA. This CDR3 comprises 15 residues. The CDR3 coding sequence is TGCAGCGCCGCGGCGAGGGGGGGCCGCCCAGATACGCAGTATTTT. Translated, it gives CSAAARGGRPDTQYF.

The CDR3 spells CASSQTGFEQFF. CDR3 nucleotide sequence: TGTGCCAGCAGCCAGACGGGGTTTGAGCAGTTCTTC. The V call is TRBV11-2, the J call TRBJ2-1, with D perhaps TRBD2 (5 bases). This CDR3 has 12 amino acids. CDR1 and CDR2 (germline): SGHAT, FQNNGV. The V end was cut by 5 bases, the J end by 9 bases, with 11 bases between. Combining the CDR3 with reference TRBV11-2 and TRBJ2-1 gives the whole variable domain EAGVAQSPRYKIIEKRQSVAFWCNPISGHATLYWYQQILGQGPKLLIQFQNNGVVDDSQLPKDRFSAERLKGVDSTLKIQPAKLEDSAVYLCASSQTGFEQFFGPGTRLTVL.

The chain employs TRBV30 and TRBJ2-6; D is possibly TRBD1 (6 bases). V dropped 1 base and J dropped 0 bases, with 16 bases sitting between them. This CDR3 comprises 18 residues. CDR1 and CDR2 from the germline V gene are GTSNPN and SVGIG (reference sequence). In DNA form, the CDR3 reads TGTGCCTGGAGTGCACTGGGGGCGCTTAGCTCTGGGGCCAACGTCCTGACTTTC. Amino acid sequence: CAWSALGALSSGANVLTF.

This rearrangement joins TRBV3-1 to TRBJ2-2, with D possibly TRBD2 on 5 matching bases. The CDR3 length is 15 residues. The germline V gene has CDR1 LGHDT and CDR2 YNNKEL (reference sequence). V was clipped by 3 bases and J by 3 bases, with 11 bases between them. The CDR3 DNA reads as TGTGCCAGCAGCCATCGGGGAGTTGACACCGGGGAGCTGTTTTTT. It translates to CASSHRGVDTGELFF.

The genes are TRBV6-2 or TRBV6-3 and TRBJ1-5, with a tentative D call TRBD1 (5 bases). CDR1 is MNHEY and CDR2 is SVGEGT in the germline V gene. The ends were cut back, 8 bases at V and 6 bases at J, with 11 bases in the middle. The CDR3 contains 12 residues. This chain's CDR3 is CASGTTGQPQHF. For the CDR3, the DNA is TGTGCCAGCGGGACGACCGGTCAGCCCCAGCATTTT.

The chain recombines TRBV12-3 or TRBV12-4 with TRBJ1-2, with a tentative D call TRBD1 (5 bases). The length of the CDR3 is 15 residues. V was shortened by 5 bases and J by 1 base, with 14 bases between the two germline ends. The DNA for the CDR3 is TGTGCCAGCAGTACGACCGGGGCCTTTAACTATGGCTACACCTTC. It codes for CASSTTGAFNYGYTF.

V is TRBV6-2 or TRBV6-3 and J is TRBJ2-4; D not resolved. V was shortened by 7 bases and J by 0 bases, with 13 bases between the two germline ends. CDR1 MNHEY and CDR2 SVGEGT come from the germline V gene. The CDR3 is 15 residues long. CDR3 in amino acids: CASNSFQLAKNIQYF. As DNA, the CDR3 is TGTGCCAGCAATTCGTTCCAGCTAGCCAAAAACATTCAGTACTTC.

The chain combines TRBV12-3 or TRBV12-4 with TRBJ2-1; D unresolved. V was shortened by 8 bases and J by 5 bases, with 19 bases between the two germline ends. The CDR3 is made up of 15 amino acids. In DNA, the CDR3 is TGTGCCAGCGGAACGTTTGAGATGGCGGACAATGAGCAGTTCTTC. Translation: CASGTFEMADNEQFF.

Notes on this clonotype: Its ends do not fully match the called genes, so a read error is possible. V gene TRBV20-1 combines with J gene TRBJ1-1, with D maybe TRBD1 (5 bases). This CDR3 is built from 13 residues. Germline values: CDR1 DFQATT, CDR2 SNEGSKA (reference sequence). The CDR3 reads CCARPGGSTEAFF. The CDR3 DNA is TGCTGTGCTAGACCCGGGGGATCCACTGAAGCTTTCTTT.

The count of this clonotype is one. The chain combines TRBV4-1 with TRBJ2-5; TRBD2 agrees at 9 bases. CDR3 length equals 15 residues. The V gene's germline CDR1 is MGHRA and CDR2 YSYEKL. J gave up 5 bases and V 8 bases, and 12 bases lay outside the gene matches. The CDR3 DNA follows: TGCGCCAGCCGCTTGGGAGCGGGGGGCCTGGAGACCCAGTACTTC. This codes for CASRLGAGGLETQYF.

The genes are TRBV20-1 and TRBJ1-1; 7 nucleotides agree with TRBD1. The CDR3 length is 12 residues. Germline V gene sequence: CDR1 DFQATT, CDR2 SNEGSKA (reference sequence). V trimming: 7 bases; J trimming: 6 bases; junction bases outside the gene matches: 8. The CDR3 region has the DNA TGCAGTGTTACAGGGGCGGTGGCTGAAGCTTTCTTT. Translated, it gives CSVTGAVAEAFF.

This rearrangement joins TRBV5-6 to TRBJ2-5; D call uncertain. V was cut by 4 bases and J by 3 bases, with 16 bases left in between. The CDR3 loop spans 15 amino acids. CDR1 SGHDT and CDR2 YYEEEE come from the germline V gene. The CDR3 protein is CASSPPRTGKETQYF. The CDR3 DNA follows: TGTGCCAGCAGCCCCCCTAGGACGGGTAAAGAGACCCAGTACTTC. Combining the CDR3 with reference TRBV5-6 and TRBJ2-5 gives the whole variable domain DAGVTQSPTHLIKTRGQQVTLRCSPKSGHDTVSWYQQALGQGPQFIFQYYEEEERQRGNFPDRFSGHQFPNYSSELNVNALLLGDSALYLCASSPPRTGKETQYFGPGTRLLVL.

The CDR3 DNA reads as TGTGCCAGCAGCTCCTCAGTTAACTATGGCTACACCTTC. Encoded protein: CASSSSVNYGYTF. The chain joins TRBV14 to TRBJ1-2; D not resolved. Trimming shortened V by 5 bases and J by 1 base, and 8 bases separated the two germline ends. Germline CDR1 reads SGHDN; CDR2 reads FVKESK. The CDR3 covers 13 residues.